This T cell receptor beta chain emerged from a study of blood T cell repertoires in COVID-19. Libraries were prepared by immunoSEQ multiplex PCR; TCRdb keeps only in-frame clonotypes and omits some of them. The sample gives 50,000 to 55,000 clones, about 91% of which show up once; nearly 5% is in the top ten. With 2 bases removed from V and 9 bases from J, the gap between germline ends came to 7 bases. CDR3 length: 11 amino acids. CDR1 is GTSNPN and CDR2 is SVGIG in the germline V gene (reference sequence). The chain has TRBV30 and TRBJ2-2, with D hard to call. This TCR came from a man in his sixties with active COVID-19. Source material: peripheral blood. CDR3 protein: CAWSWARELFF. The CDR3 bases are TGTGCCTGGAGTTGGGCTCGGGAGCTGTTTTTT.